This TCR beta chain was profiled in a study of post-analysis software for immune sequencing data. This CDR3 region has 13 residues. Trimming cost V 4 bases and J 10 bases, with 11 bases left between them. Unique molecular identifiers had been added to the TCR beta cDNA libraries. TCRdb re-called the PCR reads through MiXCR, storing one row per CDR3 protein. The table has about 400,000 distinct CDR3 sequences, roughly 30% seen once. Study observations and caveats: Comparison of patients with controls showed 4 to 6 TRBV segments more frequent in patients, TRBV5-6, TRBV5-1 and TRBV20-1 among them.

To note about this clonotype: Its antigen is as yet unknown.

Sequenced sample: blood. The V call is TRBV12-3 or TRBV12-4, the J call TRBJ1-6; D might be TRBD1 (6 bases). The TCR was taken from a girl between 10 and 17 years old with multiple sclerosis. CDR3 amino acids: CASSSGGLSPLHF. The CDR3 nucleotides read TGTGCCAGCAGTTCCGGGGGGCTGTCACCCCTCCACTTT.